Listed below are T cell receptor beta chains from one sample, sequenced in a study of T cells after posttransplantation cyclophosphamide. Assay: immunoSEQ multiplex PCR; the TCRdb copy retains only in-frame clones and omits some. Observed in the sample are about 2,300 clones, none of them singletons. The sequencing used PBMCs, collected after an allogeneic stem cell transplant with post-transplant cyclophosphamide. The receptors were gathered from a female patient in her 60s who received an allogeneic stem cell transplant from an unrelated donor, was CMV-positive, and had acute GVHD only. Some T cells could come from the graft donor. CDR3s include the opening cysteine and the closing phenylalanine or tryptophan. A D gene is named only where the DNA matches it firmly. Not all rows give a size; the values are once, few, many and, for expanded clones, a class.

>.|many|TRBJ2-7|TRBV7-9|11
CASSLDFEQYF
TGTGCCAGCAGCTTGGACTTCGAGCAGTACTTC
>.|medium-sized|TRBJ2-5|TRBV6-6|13
CASSARLGETQYF
TGTGCCAGCAGTGCCCGACTAGGGGAGACCCAGTACTTC
>.|many|TRBJ2-1|TRBV7-9|11
CASSSSRGTFF
TGTGCCAGCAGCTCGTCTAGGGGGACGTTCTTC
>.|medium-sized|TRBJ2-2|TRBV7-9|15
CASSLVGPQGGELFF
TGTGCCAGCAGCTTAGTAGGGCCCCAAGGCGGGGAGCTGTTTTTT
>.|many|TRBJ2-2|TRBV5-4|14
CASKVRVDTGELFF
TGTGCCAGCAAAGTCAGGGTGGACACCGGGGAGCTGTTTTTT
>TRBD2|many|TRBJ2-1|TRBV6-2/TRBV6-3|15
CASSLAGGGYNEQFF
TGTGCCAGCAGTTTAGCGGGAGGGGGCTACAATGAGCAGTTCTTC
>.|medium-sized|TRBJ1-6|TRBV5-4|12
CASSLAGFPLHF
TGTGCCAGCAGCTTGGCTGGCTTTCCCCTCCACTTT
>.|many|TRBJ2-7|TRBV7-2|15
CASSLRIDRLYEQYF
TGTGCCAGCAGCTTACGGATAGACAGACTCTACGAGCAGTACTTC
>.|many|TRBJ1-2|TRBV5-1|16
CASSFGQARGNYGYTF
TGCGCCAGCAGCTTTGGGCAGGCCCGGGGTAACTATGGCTACACCTTC
>TRBD2|medium-sized|TRBJ2-1|TRBV6-2/TRBV6-3|15
CASSYPAGGVNEQFF
TGTGCCAGCAGTTACCCAGCGGGGGGGGTTAATGAGCAGTTCTTC
>TRBD2|many|TRBJ2-1|TRBV6-2/TRBV6-3|18
CASSSRREATSSYNEQFF
TGTGCCAGCAGTTCTCGGCGGGAGGCCACAAGCTCCTACAATGAGCAGTTCTTC
>.|many|TRBJ1-4|TRBV19|15
CASSPSGTRNEKLFF
TGTGCCAGTAGTCCCAGTGGGACAAGGAATGAAAAACTGTTTTTT
>.|many|TRBJ1-2|TRBV4-3|14
CASSQDLQFSGYTF
TGCGCCAGCAGCCAAGATCTTCAGTTCTCTGGCTACACCTTC
>TRBD1|many|TRBJ1-1|TRBV30|13
CAWNPGTVTEAFF
TGTGCCTGGAACCCCGGGACAGTTACAGAAGCTTTCTTT
>.|many|TRBJ1-5|TRBV7-8|16
CASSLVQGGGSSPQHF
TGTGCCAGCAGCTTAGTGCAGGGAGGGGGATCAAGCCCCCAGCATTTT
>.|many|TRBJ1-5|TRBV6-2/TRBV6-3|14
CASRISVGYQPQHF
TGTGCCAGCCGTATCTCCGTCGGGTATCAGCCCCAGCATTTT
>TRBD1|many|TRBJ1-2|TRBV5-4|13
CASRRGPNYGYTF
TGTGCCAGCAGGAGGGGGCCTAACTATGGCTACACCTTC
>TRBD1|medium-sized|TRBJ1-2|TRBV7-2|15
CASSPTGDNNYGYTF
TGTGCCAGCAGCCCGACAGGGGATAACAACTATGGCTACACCTTC
>.|many|TRBJ1-2|TRBV7-2|14
CASTREADFYGYTF
TGTGCCAGCACAAGAGAGGCAGATTTCTATGGCTACACCTTC
>TRBD1|medium-sized|TRBJ2-6|TRBV5-4|17
CASSPEMTGSGANVLTF
TGTGCCAGCAGCCCGGAGATGACAGGGTCTGGGGCCAACGTCCTGACTTTC
>TRBD2|many|TRBJ2-1|TRBV5-1|17
CASSLGWASGRAYEQFF
TGCGCCAGCAGCTTGGGGTGGGCTAGCGGGAGGGCCTATGAGCAGTTCTTC
>.|many|TRBJ1-6|TRBV4-3|16
CASSQQGSSYNSPLHF
TGCGCCAGCAGCCAACAGGGGAGCTCCTATAATTCACCCCTCCACTTT
>TRBD1|many|TRBJ1-2|TRBV6-5|12
CASSRDSWGYTF
TGTGCCAGCAGCCGGGACAGCTGGGGCTACACCTTC
>.|few|TRBJ1-5|TRBV19|15
CGGGTLDGLGEPQHF
TGTGGGGGGGGTACCTTGGACGGCTTAGGCGAGCCCCAGCATTTT
>TRBD2|.|TRBJ2-7|TRBV20-1|11
CSGTSGSSQYF
TGCAGTGGGACTAGCGGGAGTTCGCAGTACTTC
>TRBD1|many|TRBJ1-1|TRBV7-6|18
CASSSLGPPGQGSTEAFF
TGTGCCAGCAGCTCGCTGGGGCCCCCGGGACAGGGATCCACTGAAGCTTTCTTT
>.|many|TRBJ2-1|TRBV7-2|14
CASSLEGAYNEQFF
TGTGCCAGCAGCTTAGAGGGCGCATACAATGAGCAGTTCTTC
>.|many|TRBJ1-2|TRBV6-2/TRBV6-3|13
CASSYRQGYGYTF
TGTGCCAGCAGTTACCGCCAGGGGTATGGCTACACCTTC
>TRBD1|medium-sized|TRBJ2-5|TRBV5-1|13
CASLGQAGETQYF
TGCGCCAGCTTGGGACAGGCGGGAGAGACCCAGTACTTC
>TRBD1|many|TRBJ2-7|TRBV11-2|17
CASRPSLRGPYSYEQYF
TGTGCCAGCAGACCGTCCCTAAGGGGGCCTTACTCCTACGAGCAGTACTTC
>.|few|TRBJ1-6|TRBV30|14
CAWTKTGYDSPLHF
TGTGCCTGGACTAAAACCGGGTACGATTCACCCCTCCACTTT
>.|few|TRBJ2-3|TRBV30|12
CAWISITDTQYF
TGTGCCTGGATTAGCATCACAGATACGCAGTATTTT
>.|many|TRBJ2-3|TRBV18|12
CASSKSDMAQYF
TGTGCCAGCTCAAAAAGCGATATGGCGCAGTATTTT
>.|many|TRBJ2-3|TRBV12-3/TRBV12-4|11
CASSPLDTQYF
TGTGCCAGCAGTCCACTAGATACGCAGTATTTT
>TRBD2|medium-sized|TRBJ2-5|TRBV19|16
CASSQLGAAGGETQYF
TGTGCCAGTAGTCAACTTGGGGCAGCGGGAGGGGAGACCCAGTACTTC
>TRBD1|many|TRBJ2-1|TRBV14|12
CASSPQGVEQFF
TGTGCCAGCAGCCCACAGGGGGTTGAGCAGTTCTTC
>TRBD1|many|TRBJ2-1|TRBV18|16
CASSPPGQSSYNEQFF
TGTGCCAGCTCACCACCGGGACAGAGCTCCTACAATGAGCAGTTCTTC
>.|medium-sized|TRBJ1-3|TRBV4-2|14
CASSQDSTGNTIYF
TGTGCCAGCAGCCAAGATTCTACCGGAAACACCATATATTTT
>.|many|TRBJ1-3|TRBV7-2|13
CASSPYRVNTIYF
TGTGCCAGCAGCCCTTATCGGGTAAACACCATATATTTT
>.|medium-sized|TRBJ2-7|TRBV2|12
CARSGISYEQYF
TGTGCCAGGTCAGGGATTTCCTACGAGCAGTACTTC
>TRBD1|many|TRBJ1-5|TRBV6-1|14
CATDDRGIGQPQHF
TGTGCCACCGATGACAGGGGAATTGGCCAGCCCCAGCATTTT
>.|many|TRBJ1-2|TRBV2|17
CASRDPRRGTLNYGYTF
TGTGCCAGCAGGGATCCAAGGCGGGGCACCCTCAACTATGGCTACACCTTC
>TRBD2|.|TRBJ2-3|TRBV7-9|19
CASSFRLAGGPLLTDTQYF
TGTGCCAGCAGCTTTCGACTAGCGGGGGGGCCCCTCCTCACAGATACGCAGTATTTT